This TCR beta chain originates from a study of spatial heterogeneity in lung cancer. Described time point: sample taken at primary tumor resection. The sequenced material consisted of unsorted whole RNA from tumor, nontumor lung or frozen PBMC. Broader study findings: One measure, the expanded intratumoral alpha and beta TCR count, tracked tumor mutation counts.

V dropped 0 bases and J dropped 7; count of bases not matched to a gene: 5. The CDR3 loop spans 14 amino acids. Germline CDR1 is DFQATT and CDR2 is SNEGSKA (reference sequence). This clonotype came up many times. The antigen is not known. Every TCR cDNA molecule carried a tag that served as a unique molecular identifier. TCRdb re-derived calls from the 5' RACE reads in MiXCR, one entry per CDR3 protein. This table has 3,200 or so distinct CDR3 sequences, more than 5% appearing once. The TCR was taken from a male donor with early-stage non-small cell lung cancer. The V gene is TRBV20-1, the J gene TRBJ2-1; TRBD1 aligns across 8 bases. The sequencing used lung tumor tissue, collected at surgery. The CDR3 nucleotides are TGCAGTGCTAGAGAAAACAGGGGGAGGAATGAGCAGTTCTTC. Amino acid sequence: CSARENRGRNEQFF.